This T cell receptor (beta chain) was found in a study of OX40 agonist ivuxolimab in advanced cancers. Study details: The study gave patients intravenous ivuxolimab at 0.01 to 10 mg/kg every 2 weeks.

The method was immunoSEQ multiplex PCR; TCRdb's version includes in-frame clones alone and lacks a portion of them. The sample contains tens of thousands of clones, 85% to 95% of which appear only once. Baseline was the first blood sampling point, followed by cycle 4 day 1 and cycle 7 day 1. The receptor comes from an adult with an advanced solid tumor such as melanoma, head and neck, liver or kidney cancer. The starting material was CD4+ or CD8+ T cells sorted from blood, obtained in a trial of the OX40 agonist ivuxolimab.

In nucleotides, the CDR3 is TGTGCCAGCTCACCGGCGGGGGGGCACAATCAGCCCCAGCATTTT. Its translation is CASSPAGGHNQPQHF. V and J are TRBV18 and TRBJ1-5, with TRBD1 as a possible D gene (6 bases). CDR3 size: 15 residues. Germline lookup yields CDR1 KGHSH and CDR2 LQKENI. Trimming removed 3 bases from V and 3 bases from J, with 12 bases in between.